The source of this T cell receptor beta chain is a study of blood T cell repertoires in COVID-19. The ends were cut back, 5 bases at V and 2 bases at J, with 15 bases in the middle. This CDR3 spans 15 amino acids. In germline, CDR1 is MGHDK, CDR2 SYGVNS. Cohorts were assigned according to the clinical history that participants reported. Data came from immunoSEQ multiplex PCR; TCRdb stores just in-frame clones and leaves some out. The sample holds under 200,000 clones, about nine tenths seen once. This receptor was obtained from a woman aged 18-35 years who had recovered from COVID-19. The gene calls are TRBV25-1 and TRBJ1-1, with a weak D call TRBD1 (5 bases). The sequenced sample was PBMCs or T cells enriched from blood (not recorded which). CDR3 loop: CASSLSSGLNTEAFF. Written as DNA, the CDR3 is TGTGCCAGCAGTCTCTCCTCAGGGTTAAACACTGAAGCTTTCTTT.